The 10 T cell receptor beta chains below were found in one sample sequenced in a study of blood T cells in healthy people across ages. Using a J-beta primer mix together with a sample-barcoded 5' primer, a second PCR was run for about 6 to 12 cycles. Using its own MiXCR run on the 5' RACE reads, TCRdb lists one record per CDR3 protein. Among roughly 1.6 million distinct CDR3 sequences listed, about 31% were seen once. Input material: blood. The receptors derive from a woman aged 25 to 39 in good health.

The V call is TRBV7-3, the J call TRBJ2-1; 10 positions match TRBD2. This CDR3 region has 21 residues. The V and J ends lost 1 base and 0 bases, in that order; junction bases with no gene match: 15. The germline gives CDR1 SGHTA, CDR2 FQGTGA. CDR3 loop: CASSLMGASGSFLSSYNEQFF. The CDR3 DNA reads TGTGCCAGCAGCTTAATGGGCGCTAGCGGGAGTTTCCTTAGCTCCTACAATGAGCAGTTCTTC.

This clonotype has more than one count but fewer than ten. The rearrangement joins TRBV5-1 to TRBJ2-7; TRBD2 matches 7 bases. CDR1 is SGHRS and CDR2 is YFSETQ in the germline V gene. The V gene end was trimmed by 0 bases and the J gene end by 0 bases; junction bases not matched to a gene: 3. The CDR3 extends over 15 amino acids. The CDR3 loop is CASSLALAASYEQYF. CDR3 sequence (DNA): TGCGCCAGCAGCTTGGCCCTAGCGGCCTCCTACGAGCAGTACTTC.

This clonotype was counted a few times. This chain links TRBV10-3 with TRBJ2-7; 8 bases are shared with TRBD1. Germline CDR1 ENHRY, CDR2 SYGVKD. Trimming took 6 bases from V and 5 from J; bases not matched to a gene: 3. The CDR3 is made up of 12 amino acids. The DNA for the CDR3 is TGTGCCATCAGCCAGACAGGGGACGAGCAGTACTTC. The encoded protein is CAISQTGDEQYF.

This clonotype was seen more than once but under ten times. Here the CDR3 DNA reads TGCAGTGCTAATCGGGCCTACGAGCAGTACTTC. Its translation is CSANRAYEQYF. The chain has TRBV20-1 and TRBJ2-7; D not resolved. In germline, CDR1 is DFQATT, CDR2 SNEGSKA (reference sequence). Trimming left V 4 bases short and J 2 bases short, with 6 bases between. The length of the CDR3 is 11 residues.

The chain uses TRBV5-1 and TRBJ1-6; D unclear. The germline CDR1 and CDR2 sequences are SGHRS and YFSETQ. V lost 0 bases to trimming and J lost 5 bases, with 6 bases between them. CDR3 size: 14 residues. This CDR3 is CASSLDVDNSPLHF. The DNA for the CDR3 is TGCGCCAGCAGCTTGGACGTAGATAATTCACCCCTCCACTTT.

A few counts support this clonotype. Here the CDR3 reads CASSLSGTSVQETQYF. For the CDR3, the DNA is TGTGCCAGCAGCCTCTCCGGGACTAGCGTTCAAGAGACCCAGTACTTC. The V gene is TRBV4-2, the J gene TRBJ2-5, with TRBD2 matching over 10 bases. The CDR3 is 16 amino acids. After removal of 4 bases from V and 2 bases from J, the junction contained 7 bases not matched to a gene. Germline CDR1 and CDR2: LGHNA and YNFKEQ.

This clonotype was found a few times. V gene TRBV5-1 combines with J gene TRBJ2-5; D might be TRBD1 (5 bases). The CDR3 length is 15 residues. Trimming left V 0 bases short and J 5 bases short, with 14 bases between. Germline CDR1 and CDR2: SGHRS and YFSETQ. CDR3 region: CASSLEAGPRETQYF. The CDR3 DNA reads TGCGCCAGCAGCTTGGAGGCAGGGCCTAGGGAGACCCAGTACTTC.

The chain carries TRBV7-3 and TRBJ1-2, with D maybe TRBD1 (6 bases). This CDR3 spans 16 amino acids. Trimming stripped 5 bases from V and 10 bases from J, with 26 bases between. The germline V gene encodes CDR1 SGHTA and CDR2 FQGTGA. The CDR3 protein is CASSPQGTQVPGNYTF. The CDR3 bases are TGTGCCAGCAGCCCCCAGGGGACACAGGTCCCGGGTAACTACACCTTC.

This clonotype appeared many times. The chain carries TRBV6-6 and TRBJ2-3; D call uncertain. The V end was cut by 5 bases, the J end by 2 bases, with 11 bases between. Germline lookup yields CDR1 MNHNY and CDR2 SVGAGI (reference sequence). The CDR3 totals 14 residues. Here the CDR3 reads CASSPAPNTDTQYF. In DNA, the CDR3 is TGTGCCAGCAGTCCCGCGCCCAACACAGATACGCAGTATTTT.

The CDR3 bases are TGTGCCAGCAGTTCTCCCTGGACAGGGGAAACTGAAGCTTTCTTT. This gives the protein CASSSPWTGETEAFF. The J gene is TRBJ1-1, the V gene TRBV28, with TRBD1 matching 9 bases. Unmatched junction bases numbered 8, after V lost 4 bases and J lost 5 bases. Germline CDR1 is MDHEN and CDR2 is SYDVKM. The CDR3 extends over 15 amino acids.